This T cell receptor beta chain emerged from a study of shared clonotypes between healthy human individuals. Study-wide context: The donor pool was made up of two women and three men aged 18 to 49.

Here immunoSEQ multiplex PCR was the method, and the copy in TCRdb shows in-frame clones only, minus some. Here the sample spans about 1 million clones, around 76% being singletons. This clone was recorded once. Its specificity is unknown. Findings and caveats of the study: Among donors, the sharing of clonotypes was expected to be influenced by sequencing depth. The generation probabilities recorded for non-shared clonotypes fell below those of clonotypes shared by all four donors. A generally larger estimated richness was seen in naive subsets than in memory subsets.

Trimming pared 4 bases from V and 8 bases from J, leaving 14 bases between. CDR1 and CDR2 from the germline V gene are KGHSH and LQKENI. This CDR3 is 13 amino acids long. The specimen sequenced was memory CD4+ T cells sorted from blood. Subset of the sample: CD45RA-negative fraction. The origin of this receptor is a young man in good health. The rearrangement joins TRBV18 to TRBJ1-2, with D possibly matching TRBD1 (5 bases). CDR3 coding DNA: TGTGCCAGCTCACGTGGGACCAGCGGCGGCTACACCTTC. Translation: CASSRGTSGGYTF.